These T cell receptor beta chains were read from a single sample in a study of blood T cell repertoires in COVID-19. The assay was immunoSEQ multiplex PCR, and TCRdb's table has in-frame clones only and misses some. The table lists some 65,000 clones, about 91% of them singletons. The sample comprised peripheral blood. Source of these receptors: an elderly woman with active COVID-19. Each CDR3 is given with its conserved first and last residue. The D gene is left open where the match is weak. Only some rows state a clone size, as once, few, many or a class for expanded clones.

DNA: TGTGCCAGCAGCTTAGATAGCGGGGAGACCGGGGAGCTGTTTTTT
CDR3: CASSLDSGETGELFF
size: .
J: TRBJ2-2
D: TRBD2
V: TRBV7-2

DNA: TGCGCCAGCAGCGCCGGGACAGCCCAAGAGACCCAGTACTTC
CDR3: CASSAGTAQETQYF
size: .
J: TRBJ2-5
D: TRBD1
V: TRBV5-1

DNA: TGTGCCAGCAGCTTAACTGGGGGCCTTTCTACCTACGAGCAGTACTTC
CDR3: CASSLTGGLSTYEQYF
size: .
J: TRBJ2-7
D: .
V: TRBV7-3

DNA: TGTGCCAGCAGCCAAGTAAGCAGCGGGGGGCCTTTCACAGATACGCAGTATTTT
CDR3: CASSQVSSGGPFTDTQYF
size: .
J: TRBJ2-3
D: TRBD2
V: TRBV3-1/TRBV3-2

DNA: TGTGCCAGCAGCGCGGACAGGGAAGGGCCTGAAGCTTTCTTT
CDR3: CASSADREGPEAFF
size: .
J: TRBJ1-1
D: TRBD1
V: TRBV7-3

DNA: TGTGCCTGGAGGGGACAGGCCCCCCAATCGCCCCAGCATTTT
CDR3: CAWRGQAPQSPQHF
size: once
J: TRBJ1-5
D: TRBD1
V: TRBV30

DNA: TGTGCCAGCAGTTTATCCCCTGGGCGGGGGTTCCCCTACAATGAGCAGTTCTTC
CDR3: CASSLSPGRGFPYNEQFF
size: .
J: TRBJ2-1
D: TRBD2
V: TRBV27

DNA: TGCGCCAGCAGCCGAGGGACAGGGACCCACGAGCAGTACTTC
CDR3: CASSRGTGTHEQYF
size: .
J: TRBJ2-7
D: TRBD1
V: TRBV5-1

DNA: TGTGCCAGCAGCTCCGGACAGGGAAGGACTGAAGCTTTCTTT
CDR3: CASSSGQGRTEAFF
size: .
J: TRBJ1-1
D: TRBD1
V: TRBV7-2

DNA: TGTGCCAGCAGCTTAGGTGGTGGGTGGGGGCGAACTGAAGCTTTCTTT
CDR3: CASSLGGGWGRTEAFF
size: few
J: TRBJ1-1
D: .
V: TRBV7-8

DNA: TGTGCCAGTAGTCCCCGGACAGGGAGCGGGGGGCCGTGGGAGACCCAGTACTTC
CDR3: CASSPRTGSGGPWETQYF
size: .
J: TRBJ2-5
D: .
V: TRBV19

DNA: TGTGCCAGCATGGACAGGGGGCGTATCACCGGGGAGCTGTTTTTT
CDR3: CASMDRGRITGELFF
size: .
J: TRBJ2-2
D: TRBD1
V: TRBV7-9

DNA: TGTGCCTGGAGTCGAGGGACAAAAAATCAGCCCCAGCATTTT
CDR3: CAWSRGTKNQPQHF
size: .
J: TRBJ1-5
D: .
V: TRBV30

DNA: TGTGCCAGCAGTTACGGCGCGGCGGGGGGGCTAGGCGAGCAGTACTTC
CDR3: CASSYGAAGGLGEQYF
size: .
J: TRBJ2-7
D: TRBD2
V: TRBV6-2/TRBV6-3

DNA: TGCAGCGCCGCCCCCGGGACAGGGCCTAGCAATGAGCAGTTCTTC
CDR3: CSAAPGTGPSNEQFF
size: .
J: TRBJ2-1
D: TRBD1
V: TRBV29-1

DNA: TGTGCCAGCAGTTTTAGACAGGAACATCAGCCCCAGCATTTT
CDR3: CASSFRQEHQPQHF
size: .
J: TRBJ1-5
D: .
V: TRBV28

DNA: TGTGCCAGCAGCTTTCAGCGGGGGCAAGAGACCCAGTACTTC
CDR3: CASSFQRGQETQYF
size: .
J: TRBJ2-5
D: TRBD2
V: TRBV7-2

DNA: TGTGCCAGCAGCTTAGTTAGTGCCGGGGCCTACGAGCAGTACTTC
CDR3: CASSLVSAGAYEQYF
size: few
J: TRBJ2-7
D: .
V: TRBV11-2